These 22 T cell receptor beta chains were sequenced from one sample in a study of shared clonotypes between healthy human individuals. Sequencing was performed with immunoSEQ multiplex PCR; in TCRdb, only in-frame clones are kept and a portion is missing. The table lists roughly 650,000 clones, approximately 96% of them singletons. It was CD45RO-negative cells, positively selected for CCR7, that made up naive CD8 cells, with terminally differentiated effector memory CD45RA+ cells excluded. Sequenced sample: naive CD8+ T cells sorted from blood. The receptors stem from a woman aged 30 to 39 in good health.

This chain uses TRBV28 with TRBJ2-7; 7 nucleotides agree with TRBD1. The length of the CDR3 is 15 residues. J was trimmed by 3 bases and V by 3 bases; bases with no gene match: 8. The germline V gene has CDR1 MDHEN and CDR2 SYDVKM. The CDR3 coding sequence is TGTGCCAGCAGTTTGTTGTCGGACAGGAGCTACGAGCAGTACTTC. Protein product: CASSLLSDRSYEQYF.

The CDR3: CASSFRKTVVATDTQYF. For the CDR3, the DNA is TGTGCCAGCAGCTTTAGGAAGACAGTCGTGGCCACAGATACGCAGTATTTT. The chain uses TRBV5-6 and TRBJ2-3; TRBD1 might be the D (5 bases). Trimming took 2 bases from V and 2 from J, leaving 18 bases between them. The CDR3 length is 17 residues. The germline gives CDR1 SGHDT, CDR2 YYEEEE.

This clone was observed once. The CDR3 DNA follows: TGTGCCAGCAGTTTATCGCCGGAGCTCGACGAGCAGTACTTC. Protein: CASSLSPELDEQYF. V usage is TRBV27 and J usage is TRBJ2-7; the D is unclear. Germline V gives CDR1 MNHEY, CDR2 SMNVEV (reference sequence). The CDR3 length is 14 residues. V was cut by 0 bases and J by 5 bases, with 11 bases left in between.

The table lists this clone with a count of one. This rearrangement joins TRBV28 to TRBJ2-1; TRBD2 matches 10 bases. The CDR3 spans 17 residues. The germline V gene has CDR1 MDHEN and CDR2 SYDVKM. Trimming at V came to 4 bases and at J to 8 bases, leaving 14 bases not matched to a gene. The CDR3 DNA is TGTGCCAGCAGTTCATCAACTCTAGCGGGAGTGGTAGATGAGCAGTTCTTC. Translated: CASSSSTLAGVVDEQFF.

V and J are TRBV10-2 and TRBJ1-1; D gene ambiguous. Trimming took 0 bases from V and 4 from J, leaving 12 bases between them. Germline V gives CDR1 WSHSY, CDR2 SAAADI. This CDR3 has 15 amino acids. Here the CDR3 DNA reads TGCGCCAGCAGTGAGTCGATTTCGATGGGCACTGAAGCTTTCTTT. Translation: CASSESISMGTEAFF.

The V and J genes are TRBV25-1 and TRBJ2-5, with TRBD2 as a possible D gene (6 bases). The length of the CDR3 is 16 residues. The V and J ends lost 1 base and 5 bases respectively, with 17 bases between them. CDR1 and CDR2 (germline): MGHDK, SYGVNS. The CDR3 coding sequence is TGTGCCAGCAGTGAATTCGGGGGAGAGGCGAGGGAGACCCAGTACTTC. Translating it yields CASSEFGGEARETQYF.

In this sample, this clone turned up once. The rearrangement uses TRBV30 and TRBJ2-7; 9 bases agree with TRBD2. V shed 0 bases, J shed 3 bases, and the junction held 12 bases outside the gene matches. This CDR3 has 17 residues. From germline, CDR1 is GTSNPN and CDR2 SVGIG (reference sequence). CDR3 region: CAWSVLGWRLAVYEQYF. In DNA, the CDR3 is TGTGCCTGGAGTGTACTTGGTTGGAGACTAGCGGTCTACGAGCAGTACTTC.

This clone was counted a single time. The chain employs TRBV11-3 and TRBJ2-1, with no clear D. Germline V gene data show CDR1 as SGHNT and CDR2 as YENEEA. Trimming stripped 2 bases from V and 2 bases from J, with 4 bases between. This CDR3 spans 13 amino acids. CDR3 region: CASSLRAYNEQFF. CDR3 coding DNA: TGTGCCAGCAGCTTAAGGGCCTACAATGAGCAGTTCTTC. The complete variable domain, with remaining parts taken from reference TRBV11-3 and TRBJ2-1, reads EAGVVQSPRYKIIEKKQPVAFWCNPISGHNTLYWYLQNLGQGPELLIRYENEEAVDDSQLPKDRFSAERLKGVDSTLKIQPAELGDSAVYLCASSLRAYNEQFFGPGTRLTVL.

The chain combines TRBV28 with TRBJ2-3; D ambiguous. Germline lookup yields CDR1 MDHEN and CDR2 SYDVKM. The CDR3 extends over 13 amino acids. V was shortened by 2 bases and J by 9 bases, with 12 bases between the two germline ends. Here the CDR3 DNA reads TGTGCCAGCAGTTTAATGATCAAGGGAACGCAGTATTTT. Translated, it gives CASSLMIKGTQYF.

V and J are TRBV15 and TRBJ2-5, with 7 nucleotides matching TRBD1. The CDR3 runs 15 residues. Trimming cost V 0 bases and J 4 bases; bases outside gene matches: 5. Germline values: CDR1 LNHNV, CDR2 YYDKDF (reference sequence). The DNA for the CDR3 is TGTGCCACCAGCAGAGACCGGGACAGAAGAGAGACCCAGTACTTC. Amino acids: CATSRDRDRRETQYF.

This chain connects TRBV21-1 to TRBJ2-2; the listed D gene, TRBD1, was not tested against the DNA. TRBV21-1 is annotated as a pseudogene. The CDR3 extends over 19 amino acids. CDR3 nucleotide sequence: TGTGCCAGCAGCAGCCGGGACAGGGGCTGCCATTCGGGCACCGGGGAGCTGTTTTTT. It encodes CASSSRDRGCHSGTGELFF.

The V call is TRBV7-9, the J call TRBJ1-5; D is undetermined. V lost 5 bases and J 1 base, leaving 6 bases between the germline ends. The CDR3 is 13 residues long. Looked up from germline, CDR1 is SEHNR and CDR2 is FQNEAQ (reference sequence). CDR3 amino acids: CASSPSSNQPQHF. In DNA, the CDR3 is TGTGCCAGCAGCCCAAGCAGCAATCAGCCCCAGCATTTT.

This clone was observed once. The CDR3 DNA follows: TGTGCCAGCAGCTTGCCTGGACAGAGCCCAAGCCCCAATGAGCAGTTCTTC. Translated: CASSLPGQSPSPNEQFF. This sequence joins TRBV5-4 and TRBJ2-1; D perhaps matches TRBD1 (6 bases). Trimming took off 1 base at V and 6 bases at J, with 20 bases between the two ends. The CDR3 sequence is 17 residues long. Germline CDR1 reads SGHNT; CDR2 reads YYREEE (reference sequence).

V and J are TRBV18 and TRBJ1-2; D might be TRBD1 (5 bases). This CDR3 region has 14 residues. The germline V gene encodes CDR1 KGHSH and CDR2 LQKENI. Between the trimmed V and J ends, which lost 2 bases and 4 bases, there was a span of 11 bases. In DNA form, the CDR3 reads TGTGCCAGCTCACCAGCGGGGGTATCCTATGGCTACACCTTC. This sequence encodes CASSPAGVSYGYTF.

The chain has TRBV5-6 and TRBJ1-2; D gene unclear. This CDR3 is 13 amino acids long. The germline V and J ends were trimmed by 0 bases and 4 bases, with 7 bases remaining between them. Germline CDR1 is SGHDT and CDR2 is YYEEEE. The CDR3, as DNA: TGTGCCAGCAGCTTGGAAGGAGTCTATGGCTACACCTTC. Its translation: CASSLEGVYGYTF.

V usage is TRBV7-9 and J usage is TRBJ2-5; D might be TRBD2 (5 bases). There are 17 residues in the CDR3. Per the germline V gene, CDR1 is SEHNR and CDR2 is FQNEAQ (reference sequence). Trimming took off 5 bases at V and 1 base at J, with 20 bases between the two ends. CDR3 sequence: CASSPRISGRLQETQYF. CDR3 DNA sequence: TGTGCCAGCAGCCCCCGGATAAGCGGACGCCTCCAAGAGACCCAGTACTTC.

This sequence joins TRBV5-8 and TRBJ1-1, with a possible D match to TRBD1 (5 bases). V shed 2 bases and J shed 6 bases, with 11 bases lying between them. CDR3 length equals 13 residues. The germline gives CDR1 SGHTS, CDR2 YDEGEE. CDR3 amino acids: CASSFQGGAEAFF. As DNA, the CDR3 is TGTGCCAGCAGCTTCCAGGGTGGTGCTGAAGCTTTCTTT. The full variable domain, its missing parts supplied by reference TRBV5-8 and TRBJ1-1, is EAGVTQSPTHLIKTRGQQATLRCSPISGHTSVYWYQQALGLGLQFLLWYDEGEERNRGNFPPRFSGRQFPNYSSELNVNALELEDSALYLCASSFQGGAEAFFGQGTRLTVV.

V is TRBV7-9 and J is TRBJ2-2; D is possibly TRBD1 (5 bases). Germline V gene sequence: CDR1 SEHNR, CDR2 FQNEAQ (reference sequence). The CDR3 contains 15 residues. With 1 base removed from V and 0 bases from J, the gap between germline ends came to 6 bases. The chain's CDR3 is CASSLGRANTGELFF. CDR3 bases: TGTGCCAGCAGCTTAGGCAGGGCGAACACCGGGGAGCTGTTTTTT.

This rearrangement joins TRBV6-1 to TRBJ2-7; D unresolved. The CDR3 consists of 15 residues. Germline CDR1 MNHNS, CDR2 SASEGT. V was clipped by 6 bases and J by 0 bases, with 15 bases between them. Written as DNA, the CDR3 is TGTGCCAGCAGGGTAACTGACGCGGTCTCCTACGAGCAGTACTTC. It encodes CASRVTDAVSYEQYF.

The chain recombines TRBV4-1 with TRBJ1-1; D unclear. The germline V gene has CDR1 MGHRA and CDR2 YSYEKL. V gave up 0 bases and J gave up 6 bases, with 11 bases separating them. The CDR3 runs 14 residues. CDR3 sequence reads: CASSQDKRGSEAFF. CDR3 bases: TGCGCCAGCAGCCAAGATAAGCGAGGCTCTGAAGCTTTCTTT.

V gene TRBV7-5 combines with J gene TRBJ1-2. TRBV7-5 has pseudogene status. The CDR3 consists of 14 residues. CDR3 coding DNA: TGTGCCAGAATGTTAGTAGGAAAGACCTATGGCTACACCTTC. This sequence encodes CARMLVGKTYGYTF.

This chain connects TRBV13 to TRBJ1-1, with 9 bases aligning to TRBD1. V lost 5 bases and J lost 6; bases outside the gene matches: 7. Germline CDR1 and CDR2: PRHDT and FYEKMQ (reference sequence). The CDR3 has 14 amino acids. Written as DNA, the CDR3 is TGTGCCAGCAGCGGGGGACAGGGAGTCCCTGAAGCTTTCTTT. Translating gives CASSGGQGVPEAFF.